This T cell receptor beta chain comes out of a study of T cell clusters in autoimmune cytopenias. TRB was amplified by touch-down multiplex PCR, primer pools A and B combined. TCRdb re-called the multiplex PCR reads and catalogs CDR3 proteins one per entry, DNA excluded. Recorded for this sample: about 9,500 distinct CDR3 sequences. By frequency, this clonotype registers medium-sized. Its antigen is unknown. This CDR3 is built from 13 residues. CDR1 is SGHDT and CDR2 is YYEEEE in the germline V gene. Study-wide results and caveats: TRB repertoire shifts in secondary cytopenia and chronic lymphocytic leukemia mostly reflected lymphoma, not autoimmunity. A dominant lymphoma-associated repertoire apparently masked the cluster-lack signature in secondary cytopenia versus chronic lymphocytic leukemia. Primary autoimmune cytopenia patients appeared to lack physiological T cell clusters present in healthy donors.

TRB amplification used 250 ng of peripheral blood genomic DNA. The sequencing sample was made of peripheral blood. The sequence was collected from a human donor with an autoimmune cytopenia or autoimmune hepatitis (not recorded which). The chain carries TRBV5-6 and TRBJ2-7. CDR3 amino acids: CASSLTGPYEQYF.